Included here is one T cell receptor beta chain sequence, with context. What it binds is unknown. This sample is part of a study of cytomegalovirus exposure and HLA in healthy donors. Findings of the study overall: Reportedly, fewer N-insertions than the approximately 690-donor mean appeared in an Asian-associated ancestry cluster in a later analysis. Many donors shared some public TCRs, even though most TCR sequences were rare. With DRB1 most and HLA-C fewest, TCR association rates differed between HLA loci in a later analysis.

60 Vbeta and 13 Jbeta primers were used in PCR. Original methodology: There were 80 million to 95 million unique TCR beta chains by a later count, and 10 million to 12 million of them were shared. Sequencing was performed with immunoSEQ multiplex PCR; in TCRdb, only in-frame clones are kept and a portion is missing. The V and J calls and clone size were taken over from that table, and D and trimming were inferred from the DNA. The sample contains about 120,000 clones, roughly three quarters of which appear only once. Sequencing used PBMCs. The TCR was taken from a woman younger than 35 in good health and CMV-seronegative.

The CDR3 loop is CASSSGGWNEQFF. CDR3 nucleotide sequence: TGTGCCAGCAGCTCGGGAGGGTGGAATGAGCAGTTCTTC. The chain carries TRBV5-6 and TRBJ2-1; the match to TRBD2 covers 8 bases. Germline values: CDR1 SGHDT, CDR2 YYEEEE. This CDR3 is built from 13 residues. V lost 3 bases and J lost 7; bases outside the gene matches: 3.